This T cell receptor (beta chain) was observed in a study of response to subunit inactivated influenza vaccine (dated by TCRdb to about 2018). About the full investigation: Deep quantitative profiling of the T cell receptor repertoire was used in the study to follow responses to a trivalent subunit inactivated influenza vaccine. What the study reported, not specific to this receptor: It was suggested by the authors that each seasonal influenza vaccination may recruit only a limited number of new T cells.

The library relied on RT-PCR. For sequencing, an Illumina HiSeq 2500 was employed. TCRdb reprocessed the public reads (quality trimming at Q25 with fastp, clone calling with MiXCR) and kept in-frame beta chains. Each CDR3 protein appears once, grouped with its most common genes and DNA. The sample yields under 850,000 distinct CDR3 sequences; about 18% were counted once. Approximately 10% of the sample is held by the ten biggest clonotypes. Its CDR3 holds 16 amino acids, cysteine through phenylalanine. Only the CDR3 part of the read is kept: 48 bases, read in frame from the first base. V has 3 bases trimmed and J has 5 bases trimmed; junction bases matching no gene number 10. CDR1 and CDR2 are drawn from the germline V gene (reference sequence): DFQATT, SNEGSKA. Details on this clonotype: Its antigen specificity is not known. The record has no base qualities; no much larger clone is one base away.

The sequenced sample was PBMCs from blood, obtained more than 4 days after vaccination. The sequence links TRBV20-1 to TRBJ1-4; 9 bases in the junction line up with TRBD1. This TCR derives from a man between 45 and 60 years old who received an inactivated influenza vaccine. Donor details come from another sample of the same person, matched by shared clones. The DNA sequence is as follows: TGCAGTGCTAGTGGACGACAGGGGGTTCCCAATGAAAAACTGTTTTTT. It specifies CSASGRQGVPNEKLFF.